Here is one T cell receptor beta chain with its context. These data are taken from a study of T cell changes during pregnancy in multiple sclerosis. The germline V gene encodes CDR1 SGHTA and CDR2 FQGNSA. Between the trimmed V and J ends, which lost 3 bases and 2 bases, there was a span of 17 bases. There are 17 residues in the CDR3. Sequencing was performed with immunoSEQ multiplex PCR; in TCRdb, only in-frame clones are kept and a portion is missing. The repertoire holds 30,000 to 45,000 clones, with around nine tenths as singletons. This sequence was found in a female donor with multiple sclerosis, enrolled in a pregnancy study. This chain connects TRBV7-2 to TRBJ1-5; TRBD1 might be the D (6 bases). The material sequenced was peripheral blood, taken before pregnancy. The CDR3 sequence is CASSFRLQGRGNQPQHF. CDR3 coding DNA: TGTGCCAGCAGCTTCCGTTTACAGGGTAGGGGCAATCAGCCCCAGCATTTT.